The clone carrying this TCR beta chain appeared many times. What it recognizes is unknown. Some clones are missing from TCRdb's copy, which holds only in-frame ones; the method was immunoSEQ multiplex PCR. The data show 38,000 or so clones, with none appearing a single time. The record originates from a study of T cells after posttransplantation cyclophosphamide. General study findings and limits: Tissue-infiltrating T cells from skin or gut overlapped little with blood T cells. After PTCy, TRB diversity resembled that of CNI/methotrexate controls. Later blood repertoires were often dominated by clones from the donor CD8+ memory compartment.

This related bone marrow graft donor gave peripheral blood on the day of marrow donation. Sequencing was carried out using PBMCs. This sequence was found in a man aged 50 to 60 in good health, CMV-negative, and a related stem cell transplant donor.

The CDR3 nucleotides read TGTGCCAGCAGCTCCCCGACAGGACCGGGCACTGAAGCTTTCTTT. Its translation: CASSSPTGPGTEAFF. V usage is TRBV7-9 and J usage is TRBJ1-1; D might be TRBD1 (6 bases). The CDR3 has 15 amino acids. Germline V gene lookup returns CDR1 SEHNR and CDR2 FQNEAQ (reference sequence). Trimming stripped 4 bases from V and 4 bases from J, with 16 bases between.